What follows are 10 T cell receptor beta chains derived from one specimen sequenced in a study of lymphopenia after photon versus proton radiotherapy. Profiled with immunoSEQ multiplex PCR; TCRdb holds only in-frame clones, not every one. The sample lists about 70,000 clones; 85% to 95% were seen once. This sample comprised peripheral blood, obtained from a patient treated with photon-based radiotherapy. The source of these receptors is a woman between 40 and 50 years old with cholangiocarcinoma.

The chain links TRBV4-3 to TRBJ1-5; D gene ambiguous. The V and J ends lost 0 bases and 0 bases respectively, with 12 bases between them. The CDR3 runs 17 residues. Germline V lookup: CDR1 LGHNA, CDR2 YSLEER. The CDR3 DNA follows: TGCGCCAGCAGCCAAGATACCGGCAGAACTAGCAATCAGCCCCAGCATTTT. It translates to CASSQDTGRTSNQPQHF.

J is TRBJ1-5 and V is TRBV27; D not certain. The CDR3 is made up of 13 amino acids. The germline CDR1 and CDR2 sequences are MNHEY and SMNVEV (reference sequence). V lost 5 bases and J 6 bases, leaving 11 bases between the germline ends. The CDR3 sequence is CASSPTWVQPQHF. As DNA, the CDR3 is TGTGCCAGCAGTCCCACGTGGGTTCAGCCCCAGCATTTT.

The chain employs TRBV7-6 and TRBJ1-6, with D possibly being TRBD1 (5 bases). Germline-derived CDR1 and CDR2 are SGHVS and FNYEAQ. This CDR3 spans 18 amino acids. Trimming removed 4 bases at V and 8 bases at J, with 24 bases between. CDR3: CASSSNPPLDSRYSPLHF. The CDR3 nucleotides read TGTGCCAGCAGCTCAAACCCCCCCCTAGACAGCCGGTATTCACCCCTCCACTTT.

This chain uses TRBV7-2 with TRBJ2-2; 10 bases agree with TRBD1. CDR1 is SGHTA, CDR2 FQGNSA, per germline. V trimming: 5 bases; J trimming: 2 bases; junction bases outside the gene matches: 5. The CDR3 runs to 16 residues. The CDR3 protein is CASSPRTGGNTGELFF. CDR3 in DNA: TGTGCCAGCAGCCCCCGGACAGGGGGTAACACCGGGGAGCTGTTTTTT.

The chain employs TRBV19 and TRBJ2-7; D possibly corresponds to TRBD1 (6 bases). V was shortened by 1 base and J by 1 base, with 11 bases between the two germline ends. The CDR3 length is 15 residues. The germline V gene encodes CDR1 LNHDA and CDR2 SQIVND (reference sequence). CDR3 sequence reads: CASSIAQGHSYEQYF. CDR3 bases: TGTGCCAGTAGTATAGCACAGGGCCATTCCTACGAGCAGTACTTC.

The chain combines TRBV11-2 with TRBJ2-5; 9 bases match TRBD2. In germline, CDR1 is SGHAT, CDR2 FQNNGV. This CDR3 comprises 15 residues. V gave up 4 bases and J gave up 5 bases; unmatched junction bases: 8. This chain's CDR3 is CASSSGGGAYETQYF. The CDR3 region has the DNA TGTGCCAGCAGCTCCGGCGGGGGGGCCTACGAGACCCAGTACTTC.

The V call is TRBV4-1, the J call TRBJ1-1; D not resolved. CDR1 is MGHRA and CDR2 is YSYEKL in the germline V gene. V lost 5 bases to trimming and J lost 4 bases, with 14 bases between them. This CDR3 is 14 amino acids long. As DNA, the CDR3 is TGCGCCAGCAGCTCATTGGGTGTTCGCACTGAAGCTTTCTTT. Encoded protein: CASSSLGVRTEAFF.

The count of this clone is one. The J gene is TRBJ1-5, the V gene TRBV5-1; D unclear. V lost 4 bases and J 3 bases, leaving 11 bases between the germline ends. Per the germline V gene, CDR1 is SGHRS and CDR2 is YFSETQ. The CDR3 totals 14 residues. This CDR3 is CASSADGSNQPQHF. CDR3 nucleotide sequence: TGCGCCAGCAGCGCGGACGGTTCCAATCAGCCCCAGCATTTT.

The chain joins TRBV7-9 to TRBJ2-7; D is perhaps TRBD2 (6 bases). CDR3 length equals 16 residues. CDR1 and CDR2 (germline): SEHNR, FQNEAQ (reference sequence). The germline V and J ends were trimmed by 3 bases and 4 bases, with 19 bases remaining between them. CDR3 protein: CASSFAGSTPVYEQYF. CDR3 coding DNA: TGTGCCAGCAGCTTCGCGGGATCAACGCCGGTATACGAGCAGTACTTC.

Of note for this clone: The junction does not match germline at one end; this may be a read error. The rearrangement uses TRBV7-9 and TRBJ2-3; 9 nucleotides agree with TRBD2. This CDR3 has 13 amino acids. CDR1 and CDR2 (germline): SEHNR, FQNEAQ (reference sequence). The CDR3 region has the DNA TGTGCCAGCCGCTTAGCGGGAGAAGATACGCAGTATTTT. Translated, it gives CASRLAGEDTQYF.